Each of the 2 T cell receptor beta chains below was sequenced from the same sample in a study of cytomegalovirus exposure and HLA in healthy donors. The PCR had 60 Vbeta and 13 Jbeta primers. Method: immunoSEQ multiplex PCR; TCRdb's copy keeps in-frame clones and lacks some. The table includes about 170,000 clones, approximately 85% detected once. Sequences were obtained from PBMCs. The receptors were gathered from a girl between 10 and 17 years old in good health and CMV-seropositive.

The chain links TRBV7-9 to TRBJ2-7; 7 bases are a match to TRBD1. J gave up 5 bases and V 4 bases, and 11 bases lay outside the gene matches. This CDR3 is 15 amino acids long. Germline V gives CDR1 SEHNR, CDR2 FQNEAQ (reference sequence). The CDR3 DNA sequence: TGTGCCAGCAGCTCAACCCGATACAGGGGCGACGAGCAGTACTTC. It specifies CASSSTRYRGDEQYF.

This chain connects TRBV29-1 to TRBJ2-1; 9 bases fit TRBD1. The CDR3 is 12 amino acids. Trimming cost V 7 bases and J 6 bases; bases outside gene matches: 4. Per the germline V gene, CDR1 is SQVTM and CDR2 is ANQGSEA. CDR3 amino acids: CSGDRVGNEQFF. Here the CDR3 DNA reads TGCAGCGGGGACAGGGTGGGCAATGAGCAGTTCTTC.